This TCR beta chain comes out of a study of OX40 agonist ivuxolimab in advanced cancers. Overall study: Recorded diagnoses for dose-escalation patients were hepatocellular carcinoma, melanoma, renal cell or head and neck cancer.

CDR3 length equals 16 residues. Germline V lookup: CDR1 KGHSH, CDR2 LQKENI. Trimming removed 4 bases from V and 3 bases from J, with 18 bases in between. This clone turned up a few times. Measured with immunoSEQ multiplex PCR; TCRdb has only the in-frame clones, and not every one. This sample yields tens of thousands of clones, of which roughly four fifths are seen a single time; 20% to 30% belongs to the top ten. The sequence was collected from an adult with an advanced solid tumor such as melanoma, head and neck, liver or kidney cancer. The material was CD4+ or CD8+ T cells sorted from blood, obtained in a trial of the OX40 agonist ivuxolimab. This chain connects TRBV18 to TRBJ1-2; D remains unclear. DNA of the CDR3: TGTGCCAGCTCACAAAGGCGGAGGGTTGACGACTATGGCTACACCTTC. Residues: CASSQRRRVDDYGYTF.